The 18 T cell receptor beta chains below come from one sample, sequenced in a study of graft-versus-host responses after intestinal transplantation. These TCRs are of unknown antigen specificity. Only in-frame clones appear in the TCRdb table, and some are missing; sequencing was by immunoSEQ multiplex PCR. The sample has fewer than 120,000 clones, 85% to 95% seen once. Sequenced material: unstimulated CD8+ T cells sorted from spleen or lymph node cells, taken before intestinal transplant. These receptors came from a human donor who received an intestinal transplant.

The chain is built from TRBV9 and TRBJ1-5; D is unresolved. Per germline, CDR1 SGDLS and CDR2 YYNGEE. The CDR3 is made up of 13 amino acids. The germline V and J ends were trimmed by 3 bases and 4 bases, with 8 bases remaining between them. The CDR3: CASSADGNQPQHF. In DNA form, the CDR3 reads TGTGCCAGCAGCGCCGACGGGAATCAGCCCCAGCATTTT.

The J gene is TRBJ1-2, the V gene TRBV6-5; 9 bases line up with TRBD1. The J segment lost 4 bases and the V segment lost 7 bases, leaving 4 bases of the junction unmatched. This CDR3 has 13 residues. Germline CDR1 and CDR2: MNHEY and SVGAGI. The CDR3 DNA reads TGTGCCAGCACCCAGGACAGGGGCTATGGCTACACCTTC. Translation: CASTQDRGYGYTF.

The chain has TRBV19 and TRBJ1-5; no definite D call. Germline CDR1 reads LNHDA; CDR2 reads SQIVND (reference sequence). The V and J ends lost 4 bases and 4 bases respectively, with 11 bases between them. The CDR3 is 14 residues long. DNA for the CDR3: TGTGCCAGTAGTAGGGCAGGCACAAATCAGCCCCAGCATTTT. Translation gives CASSRAGTNQPQHF.

The chain carries TRBV4-1 and TRBJ1-2, with a tentative D call TRBD1 (5 bases). V was shortened by 0 bases and J by 2 bases, with 28 bases between the two germline ends. Germline CDR1 is MGHRA and CDR2 is YSYEKL. The CDR3 is made up of 21 amino acids. For the CDR3, the DNA is TGCGCCAGCAGCCAAGAAAAGCATGGGACGGGCAGGGAGTTTTTGAACTATGGCTACACCTTC. Protein sequence: CASSQEKHGTGREFLNYGYTF.

The V gene is TRBV29-1, the J gene TRBJ2-3, with D possibly being TRBD2 (6 bases). Trimming cost V 7 bases and J 0 bases, with 14 bases left between them. The CDR3 totals 14 residues. The germline V gene encodes CDR1 SQVTM and CDR2 ANQGSEA. CDR3 nucleotides: TGCAGCGCCGCGGGAATGTCGAGCACAGATACGCAGTATTTT. The encoded protein is CSAAGMSSTDTQYF.

The chain employs TRBV13 and TRBJ2-1; 11 bases fit TRBD2. In germline, CDR1 is PRHDT, CDR2 FYEKMQ (reference sequence). This CDR3 contains 13 residues. V lost 8 bases and J lost 10; bases outside the gene matches: 7. CDR3 coding DNA: TGTGCCAGCTCCGGGACTAGCGGCTACGAGCAGTTCTTC. It codes for CASSGTSGYEQFF.

The CDR3 sequence is CSVGLAGGTYEQYF. The CDR3 DNA reads TGCAGCGTCGGACTAGCGGGAGGGACCTACGAGCAGTACTTC. This rearrangement joins TRBV29-1 to TRBJ2-7, with 15 bases matching TRBD2. V shed 6 bases and J 2 bases; nucleotides not matched to a gene: 2. The CDR3 totals 14 residues. The V gene's germline CDR1 is SQVTM and CDR2 ANQGSEA.

The chain joins TRBV6-1 to TRBJ2-1, with TRBD2 matching over 7 bases. V shed 1 base, J shed 8 bases, and the junction held 11 bases outside the gene matches. The CDR3 is 16 amino acids. Germline V gives CDR1 MNHNS, CDR2 SASEGT. CDR3 amino acids: CASSEELAGALDEQFF. Written as DNA, the CDR3 is TGTGCCAGCAGTGAAGAATTGGCGGGAGCCCTAGATGAGCAGTTCTTC.

This clone was detected only a few times. The CDR3 loop reads CASSVNRAGYEQYF. CDR3 nucleotide sequence: TGCGCCAGCAGTGTAAACAGGGCTGGATACGAGCAGTACTTC. The rearrangement joins TRBV10-2 to TRBJ2-7, with TRBD1 as a possible D gene (6 bases). This CDR3 contains 14 residues. The germline gives CDR1 WSHSY, CDR2 SAAADI. V was trimmed by 4 bases and J by 4 bases, leaving 14 bases between them.

V and J are TRBV9 and TRBJ2-7; 16 bases map to TRBD2. The CDR3 has 16 residues. Looked up from germline, CDR1 is SGDLS and CDR2 is YYNGEE. The trim removed 4 bases at V and 6 bases at J, leaving 7 bases unmatched. CDR3 loop: CASSPGLAGGGREQYF. In DNA form, the CDR3 reads TGTGCCAGCAGCCCGGGACTAGCGGGAGGGGGGCGCGAGCAGTACTTC.

The chain combines TRBV28 with TRBJ2-1; the match to TRBD1 covers 10 bases. J gave up 8 bases and V 3 bases, and 7 bases lay outside the gene matches. Germline CDR1 reads MDHEN; CDR2 reads SYDVKM. The CDR3 contains 15 residues. CDR3 in amino acids: CASSFLGQGVDEQFF. The CDR3 region has the DNA TGTGCCAGCAGTTTCCTCGGACAGGGGGTGGATGAGCAGTTCTTC.

As DNA, the CDR3 is TGTGCCAGCAGCTTAATATCTAGCGGGAACAATGAGCAGTTCTTC. This translates into CASSLISSGNNEQFF. The genes are TRBV11-2 and TRBJ2-1; 9 nucleotides match TRBD2. With 2 bases clipped from V and 5 bases from J, the junction kept 4 bases outside the gene matches. The CDR3 sequence is 15 residues long. Germline V gene sequence: CDR1 SGHAT, CDR2 FQNNGV.

As DNA, the CDR3 is TGTGCCAGCAGCTTACTACAGGGCCACTACGAGCAGTACTTC. Translating it yields CASSLLQGHYEQYF. This chain joins TRBV11-2 and TRBJ2-7, with D maybe TRBD1 (6 bases). Germline CDR1 is SGHAT and CDR2 is FQNNGV. The CDR3 consists of 14 residues. Deletions cut 2 bases from V and 3 bases from J, with 11 bases between.

The chain links TRBV9 to TRBJ2-5, with TRBD1 identical over 8 bases. After removal of 3 bases from V and 5 bases from J, the junction contained 6 bases not matched to a gene. This CDR3 has 14 amino acids. Germline CDR1 SGDLS, CDR2 YYNGEE. CDR3 sequence (DNA): TGTGCCAGCAGCGGAGTACAGGGGGAGGAGACCCAGTACTTC. Amino acid sequence: CASSGVQGEETQYF.

The genes are TRBV28 and TRBJ1-2; D remains ambiguous. The CDR3 length is 13 residues. With 3 bases removed from V and 2 bases from J, the gap between germline ends came to 7 bases. Germline V CDR1 and CDR2: MDHEN, SYDVKM. The CDR3 DNA sequence: TGTGCCAGCAGTTTCAGAGTAAACTATGGCTACACCTTC. Amino acid sequence: CASSFRVNYGYTF.

Note on this clone: The identical CDR3 is also encoded by other nucleotide sequences in the sample. V is TRBV5-1 and J is TRBJ2-1; D remains ambiguous. This CDR3 is built from 15 residues. Germline V CDR1 and CDR2: SGHRS, YFSETQ. Trimming pared 0 bases from V and 2 bases from J, leaving 9 bases between. This CDR3 is CASSLVAGPYNEQFF. DNA for the CDR3: TGCGCCAGCAGCTTGGTCGCAGGCCCCTACAATGAGCAGTTCTTC.

This clone was detected only once. The chain carries TRBV7-9 and TRBJ1-5; 7 bases are a match to TRBD1. The CDR3 loop spans 17 amino acids. Germline V gene lookup returns CDR1 SEHNR and CDR2 FQNEAQ (reference sequence). V dropped 5 bases and J dropped 1; count of bases not matched to a gene: 11. The CDR3 region has the DNA TGTGCCAGCAGCCCCTATTCAGGGGGTGCGAGCAATCAGCCCCAGCATTTT. Amino acids: CASSPYSGGASNQPQHF.

The CDR3, as DNA: TGTGCCAGCAGTTACTCTTGGGGGGGGACTGAAGCTTTCTTT. Encoded protein: CASSYSWGGTEAFF. The J gene is TRBJ1-1, the V gene TRBV6-5; TRBD1 is a possible D gene (5 bases). Germline V gene lookup returns CDR1 MNHEY and CDR2 SVGAGI. The CDR3 runs 14 residues. V was pared by 0 bases and J by 5 bases, with 10 bases between.